These 20 T cell receptor beta chains share one sample of origin, sequenced in a study of T cell repertoires in aging, cancer and after chemotherapy (dated by TCRdb to about 2019). TCR beta rearrangements were amplified from genomic DNA extracted from peripheral blood rather than from sorted cells or RNA. TCRdb lists the instrument as Illumina MiSeq. Rearranged TRB sequences spanning V, D and J segments were amplified by multiplex touch-down PCR using a mixed TRB-A/B primer pool. TCRdb took the public reads, trimmed them with fastp at Q25, ran MiXCR for clone calling and kept in-frame beta chains. For every CDR3 protein sequence, its rows merge into one entry that carries the most common genes and DNA. The sample data list around 10,000 distinct CDR3 sequences, and over 30% of these were observed just once. The biggest ten clones account for approximately 8.2% of the sample. The sequenced material came from blood. These TCRs come from a human donor in good health.

This chain joins TRBV5-1 and TRBJ2-2, with TRBD1 identical over 10 bases. The CDR3 has 15 residues. The V gene end was trimmed by 3 bases and the J gene end by 4 bases; junction bases not matched to a gene: 3. CDR1 and CDR2 (germline): SGHRS, YFSETQ. CDR3 sequence (DNA): TGCGCCAGCAGCTCTGGACAGGGGGGCACCGGGGAGCTGTTTTTT. This gives the protein CASSSGQGGTGELFF.

In its sample, this clonotype was seen a few times. The chain employs TRBV19 and TRBJ1-5, with 7 nucleotides matching TRBD1. Germline V gene sequence: CDR1 LNHDA, CDR2 SQIVND (reference sequence). Trimming cost V 3 bases and J 4 bases; bases outside gene matches: 6. The CDR3 runs 15 residues. The CDR3 coding sequence is TGTGCCAGTAGTATTCGGGACAGCCTGAATCAGCCCCAGCATTTT. Translation gives CASSIRDSLNQPQHF.

This clonotype was counted a few times. CDR3 DNA: TGTGCCAGCAGGAGCGCCTCCTCCTACAATGAGCAGTTCTTC. This sequence encodes CASRSASSYNEQFF. The chain is built from TRBV12-3 or TRBV12-4 and TRBJ2-1, with D uncertain. The CDR3 covers 14 residues. The V gene lost 6 bases and the J gene lost 0 bases, with 9 bases spanning the gap.

This clonotype is labeled as medium-sized (0.01 to 0.1%). The chain couples TRBV29-1 to TRBJ2-2; maybe TRBD2 (6 bases). Germline CDR1 reads SQVTM; CDR2 reads ANQGSEA. Trimming shortened V by 7 bases and J by 4 bases, and 13 bases separated the two germline ends. This CDR3 is 13 amino acids long. CDR3 coding DNA: TGCAGCGCGGGACTTACGGGCACCGGGGAGCTGTTTTTT. Its protein product is CSAGLTGTGELFF.

The chain recombines TRBV29-1 with TRBJ1-1; D not resolved. The CDR3 contains 13 residues. CDR1 SQVTM and CDR2 ANQGSEA come from the germline V gene. The germline V and J ends were trimmed by 5 bases and 0 bases, with 10 bases remaining between them. CDR3 DNA: TGCAGCGTTACTGGAAGCTTGAACACTGAAGCTTTCTTT. Its translation: CSVTGSLNTEAFF.

CDR3 protein: CASSNPYAGVGGETQYF. The CDR3 DNA follows: TGTGCCAGTAGTAACCCTTATGCGGGAGTGGGAGGGGAGACCCAGTACTTC. The chain recombines TRBV19 with TRBJ2-5; 7 positions agree with TRBD2. This CDR3 comprises 17 residues. Germline CDR1 is LNHDA and CDR2 is SQIVND (reference sequence). V shed 4 bases, J shed 5 bases, and the junction held 16 bases outside the gene matches.

This rearrangement joins TRBV6-5 to TRBJ1-2; 8 bases are a match to TRBD1. The CDR3 is 13 amino acids. The junction had 7 bases not matched to a gene; V was cut back by 9 bases and J by 4 bases. Germline lookup yields CDR1 MNHEY and CDR2 SVGAGI. CDR3 in amino acids: CASSTGGIYGYTF. CDR3 nucleotides: TGTGCCAGTTCTACAGGGGGAATCTATGGCTACACCTTC.

The chain combines TRBV30 with TRBJ1-6; D uncertain. Germline assignment: CDR1 GTSNPN and CDR2 SVGIG (reference sequence). Trimming removed 2 bases at V and 8 bases at J, with 13 bases between. This CDR3 is built from 14 residues. CDR3 coding DNA: TGTGCCTGGAGTTCATTGGACGGCCATTCACCCCTCCACTTT. Its translation is CAWSSLDGHSPLHF. Complete variable domain (other parts from reference TRBV30 and TRBJ1-6): SQTIHQWPATLVQPVGSPLSLECTVEGTSNPNLYWYRQAAGRGLQLLFYSVGIGQISSEVPQNLSASRPQDRQFILSSKKLLLSDSGFYLCAWSSLDGHSPLHFGNGTRLTVT.

This clonotype turned up a few times. V gene TRBV6-6 combines with J gene TRBJ1-3, with D possibly matching TRBD1 (5 bases). The CDR3 runs 14 residues. The ends were cut back, 4 bases at V and 4 bases at J, with 11 bases in the middle. Germline V CDR1 and CDR2: MNHNY, SVGAGI (reference sequence). For the CDR3, the DNA is TGTGCCAGCAGTTGGGACGGAGAGGGAAACACCATATATTTT. It encodes CASSWDGEGNTIYF.

The chain carries TRBV19 and TRBJ2-5; 10 bases agree with TRBD1. The CDR3 runs to 15 residues. CDR1 and CDR2 from the germline V gene are LNHDA and SQIVND (reference sequence). J lost 4 bases, V lost 5 bases, and 7 bases had no gene match. The CDR3 DNA is TGTGCCAGTAGTGTTGGGACAGGGGATGTAGAGACCCAGTACTTC. Translated, it gives CASSVGTGDVETQYF.

Notes on this clonotype: Just one base apart from a much larger clone, this may be a read error. This chain joins TRBV19 and TRBJ2-2, with TRBD1 matching 7 bases. The CDR3 extends over 15 amino acids. Germline lookup yields CDR1 LNHDA and CDR2 SQIVND (reference sequence). With 7 bases clipped from V and 10 bases from J, the junction kept 15 bases outside the gene matches. The CDR3 spells CASTVPRGSSEELFF. DNA of the CDR3: TGTGCCAGTACCGTGCCCAGGGGGAGCTCCGAGGAGCTGTTTTTT.

By share of the sample, this clonotype is medium-sized. The chain employs TRBV19 and TRBJ2-1, with TRBD2 as a possible D gene (6 bases). The CDR3 extends over 14 amino acids. The V end lost 4 bases, the J end lost 0 bases, and 7 bases lay between the germline ends. Germline V lookup: CDR1 LNHDA, CDR2 SQIVND (reference sequence). CDR3 amino acids: CASSTGDSYNEQFF. CDR3 in DNA: TGTGCCAGTAGTACGGGGGACTCCTACAATGAGCAGTTCTTC.

By frequency in the sample, this clonotype is medium-sized. At one of its ends the junction is not consistent with the germline gene, which may arise from a read error. The chain employs TRBV6-1 and TRBJ2-1, with a weak D call TRBD1 (7 bases). The germline CDR1 and CDR2 sequences are MNHNS and SASEGT. The CDR3 runs to 15 residues. The CDR3 reads CASREGGGGSDEQFF. The DNA for the CDR3 is TGTGCCAGCAGAGAAGGGGGCGGAGGGTCGGATGAGCAGTTCTTC.

This clonotype came up a few times. The CDR3 loop reads CASRGQGVSGYTF. For the CDR3, the DNA is TGTGCCAGCAGGGGACAGGGGGTATCTGGCTACACCTTC. The chain couples TRBV27 to TRBJ1-2; TRBD1 aligns across 11 bases. CDR1 is MNHEY and CDR2 is SMNVEV in the germline V gene (reference sequence). J gave up 7 bases and V 6 bases, and 4 bases lay outside the gene matches. The CDR3 length is 13 residues.

This clonotype came up once. V and J are TRBV11-1 and TRBJ1-4, with D unclear. This CDR3 is 15 amino acids long. Per germline, CDR1 SGHAT and CDR2 FQDESV (reference sequence). Trimming pared 1 base from V and 0 bases from J, leaving 6 bases between. This CDR3 reads CASSLEGATNEKLFF. In DNA form, the CDR3 reads TGTGCCAGCAGCTTAGAGGGAGCAACTAATGAAAAACTGTTTTTT.

This rearrangement joins TRBV6-1 to TRBJ2-7; 9 positions match TRBD2. CDR3 length: 14 residues. In germline, CDR1 is MNHNS, CDR2 SASEGT. V dropped 5 bases and J dropped 5; count of bases not matched to a gene: 7. The CDR3 loop is CASSYSREGHEQYF. For the CDR3, the DNA is TGTGCCAGCAGTTACTCGCGGGAGGGCCACGAGCAGTACTTC.

J is TRBJ1-6 and V is TRBV5-1; D gene unclear. Germline CDR1 is SGHRS and CDR2 is YFSETQ. The CDR3 covers 15 residues. The V end was cut by 1 base, the J end by 10 bases, with 15 bases between. CDR3 sequence (DNA): TGCGCCAGCAGCTTGACCCCGGGGAGCAAGTCACCCCTCCACTTT. Amino acid sequence: CASSLTPGSKSPLHF.

The chain recombines TRBV18 with TRBJ2-1, with D possibly matching TRBD1 (5 bases). The germline CDR1 and CDR2 sequences are KGHSH and LQKENI. This CDR3 spans 14 amino acids. Trimming shortened V by 3 bases and J by 3 bases, and 9 bases separated the two germline ends. The DNA of the CDR3 is TGTGCCAGCTCACCCTACAGGAACTACAATGAGCAGTTCTTC. Translated: CASSPYRNYNEQFF.

The CDR3 here is CASSGLAGSFGQFF. The CDR3 nucleotides are TGTGCCAGCAGTGGACTAGCGGGATCCTTTGGGCAGTTCTTC. This chain joins TRBV12-3 or TRBV12-4 and TRBJ2-1, with 12 positions matching TRBD2. This CDR3 has 14 amino acids. V shed 5 bases, J shed 12 bases, and the junction held 8 bases outside the gene matches.

In regard to this clonotype: A read error is possible here, since a much larger clone lies one base away. The DNA for the CDR3 is TGTGCCAGCGGCGGGGGAGATACGCAGCATTTT. This translates into CASGGGDTQHF. The chain uses TRBV6-5 and TRBJ2-3, with TRBD1 as a possible D gene (5 bases). Judging by the DNA end, TRBJ1-5 fits better; the J call may be wrong. CDR1 and CDR2 (germline): MNHEY, SVGAGI. CDR3 length equals 11 residues.